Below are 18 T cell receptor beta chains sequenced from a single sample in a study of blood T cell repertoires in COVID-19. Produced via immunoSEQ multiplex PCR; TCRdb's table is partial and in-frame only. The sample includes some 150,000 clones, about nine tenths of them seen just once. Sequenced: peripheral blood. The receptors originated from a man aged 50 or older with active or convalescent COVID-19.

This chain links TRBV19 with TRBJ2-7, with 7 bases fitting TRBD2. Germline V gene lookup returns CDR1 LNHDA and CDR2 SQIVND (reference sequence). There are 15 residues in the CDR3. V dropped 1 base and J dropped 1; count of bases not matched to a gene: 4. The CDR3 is CASSIGLAASYEQYF. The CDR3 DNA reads TGTGCCAGTAGTATAGGGCTAGCGGCATCCTACGAGCAGTACTTC.

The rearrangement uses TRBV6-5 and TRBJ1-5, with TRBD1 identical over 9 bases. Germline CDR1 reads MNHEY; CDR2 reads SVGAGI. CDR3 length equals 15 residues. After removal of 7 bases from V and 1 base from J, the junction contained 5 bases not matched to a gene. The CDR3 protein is CASIRTGASNQPQHF. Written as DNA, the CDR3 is TGTGCCAGCATCCGGACAGGGGCGAGCAATCAGCCCCAGCATTTT.

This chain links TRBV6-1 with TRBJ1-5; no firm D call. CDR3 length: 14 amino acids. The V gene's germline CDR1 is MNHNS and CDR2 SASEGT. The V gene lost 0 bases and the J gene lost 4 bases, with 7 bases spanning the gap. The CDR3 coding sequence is TGTGCCAGCAGTGAAGCGCACGGGAATCAGCCCCAGCATTTT. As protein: CASSEAHGNQPQHF.

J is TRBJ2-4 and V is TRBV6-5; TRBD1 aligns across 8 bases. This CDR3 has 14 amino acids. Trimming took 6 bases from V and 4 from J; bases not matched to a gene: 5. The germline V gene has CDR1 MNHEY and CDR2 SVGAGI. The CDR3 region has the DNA TGTGCCAGCAGCCCGGACAGGGCTAAAAACATTCAGTACTTC. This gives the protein CASSPDRAKNIQYF.

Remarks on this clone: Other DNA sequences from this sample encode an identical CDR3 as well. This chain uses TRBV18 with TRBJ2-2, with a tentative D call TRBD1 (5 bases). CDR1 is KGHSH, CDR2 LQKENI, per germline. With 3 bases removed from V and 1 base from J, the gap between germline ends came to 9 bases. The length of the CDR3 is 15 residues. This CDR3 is CASSPDRLNTGELFF. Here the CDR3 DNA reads TGTGCCAGCTCACCCGACAGACTGAACACCGGGGAGCTGTTTTTT.

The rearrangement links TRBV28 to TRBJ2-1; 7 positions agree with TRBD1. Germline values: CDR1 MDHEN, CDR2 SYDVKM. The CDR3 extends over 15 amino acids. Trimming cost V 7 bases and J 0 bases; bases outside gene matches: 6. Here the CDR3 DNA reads TGTGCCAGCACCCGTACAGGGGTCTCCTACAATGAGCAGTTCTTC. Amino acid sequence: CASTRTGVSYNEQFF. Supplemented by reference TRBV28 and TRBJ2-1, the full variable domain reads DVKVTQSSRYLVKRTGEKVFLECVQDMDHENMFWYRQDPGLGLRLIYFSYDVKMKEKGDIPEGYSVSREKKERFSLILESASTNQTSMYLCASTRTGVSYNEQFFGPGTRLTVL.

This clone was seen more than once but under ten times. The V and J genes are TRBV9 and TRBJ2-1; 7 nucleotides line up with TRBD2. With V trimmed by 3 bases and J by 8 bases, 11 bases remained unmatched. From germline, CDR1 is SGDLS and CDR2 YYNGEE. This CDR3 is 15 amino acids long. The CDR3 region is CASSALGTKIDEQFF. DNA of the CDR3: TGTGCCAGCAGCGCCCTCGGGACTAAAATCGATGAGCAGTTCTTC.

The CDR3: CASSLRFPRKGAYGYTF. CDR3 nucleotide sequence: TGTGCCAGCAGTTTACGCTTTCCGAGGAAGGGGGCCTATGGCTACACCTTC. The chain has TRBV27 and TRBJ1-2; 7 bases line up with TRBD1. Trimming at V came to 2 bases and at J to 4 bases, leaving 13 bases not matched to a gene. Germline CDR1 MNHEY, CDR2 SMNVEV (reference sequence). This CDR3 comprises 17 residues.

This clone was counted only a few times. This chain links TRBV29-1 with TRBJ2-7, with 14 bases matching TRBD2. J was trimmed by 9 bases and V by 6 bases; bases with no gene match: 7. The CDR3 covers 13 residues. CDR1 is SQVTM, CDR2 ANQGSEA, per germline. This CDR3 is CSVGLAGGATQYF. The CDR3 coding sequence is TGCAGCGTCGGACTAGCGGGAGGTGCGACGCAGTACTTC.

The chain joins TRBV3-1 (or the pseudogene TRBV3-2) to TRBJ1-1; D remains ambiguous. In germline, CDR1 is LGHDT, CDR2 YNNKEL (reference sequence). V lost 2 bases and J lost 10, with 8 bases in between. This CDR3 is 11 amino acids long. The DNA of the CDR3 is TGTGCCAGCAGCCAATCACATGTAGCTTTCTTT. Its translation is CASSQSHVAFF.

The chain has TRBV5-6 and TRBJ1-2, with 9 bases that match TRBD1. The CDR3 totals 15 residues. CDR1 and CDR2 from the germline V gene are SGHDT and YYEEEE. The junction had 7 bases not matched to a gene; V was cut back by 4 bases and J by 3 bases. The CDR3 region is CASSPGTGRHYGYTF. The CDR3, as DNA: TGTGCCAGCAGCCCCGGGACAGGGAGACACTATGGCTACACCTTC.

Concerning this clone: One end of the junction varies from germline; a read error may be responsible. As DNA, the CDR3 is TGTGCCAGCAGATTGGGGACAGGGTCGAACACCGGGGAGCTGTTTTTT. The encoded protein is CASRLGTGSNTGELFF. The chain employs TRBV5-4 and TRBJ2-2; 9 positions agree with TRBD1. This CDR3 comprises 16 residues. The germline V gene encodes CDR1 SGHNT and CDR2 YYREEE (reference sequence).

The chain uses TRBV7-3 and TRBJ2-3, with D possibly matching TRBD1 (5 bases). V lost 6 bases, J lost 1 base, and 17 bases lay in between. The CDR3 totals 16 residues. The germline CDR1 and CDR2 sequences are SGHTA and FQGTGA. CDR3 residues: CASSPTIGVGTDTQYF. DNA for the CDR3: TGTGCCAGCAGTCCAACCATAGGGGTAGGCACAGATACGCAGTATTTT.

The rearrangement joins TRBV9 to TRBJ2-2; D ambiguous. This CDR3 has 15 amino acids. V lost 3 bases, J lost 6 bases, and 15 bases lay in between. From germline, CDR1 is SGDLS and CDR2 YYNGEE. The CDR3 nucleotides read TGTGCCAGCAGCGCCTACACGTACCGGGCCGGGGAGCTGTTTTTT. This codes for CASSAYTYRAGELFF.

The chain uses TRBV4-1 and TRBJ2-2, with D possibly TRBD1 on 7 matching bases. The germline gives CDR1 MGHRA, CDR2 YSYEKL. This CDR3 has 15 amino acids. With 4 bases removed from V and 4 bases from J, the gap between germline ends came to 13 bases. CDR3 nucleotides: TGCGCCAGCAGCCGAGACAGGGAGGTCACCGGGGAGCTGTTTTTT. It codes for CASSRDREVTGELFF.

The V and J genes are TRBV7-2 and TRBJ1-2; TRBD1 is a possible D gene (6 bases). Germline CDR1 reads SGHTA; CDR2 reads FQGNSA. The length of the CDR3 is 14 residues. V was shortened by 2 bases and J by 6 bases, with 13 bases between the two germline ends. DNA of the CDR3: TGTGCCAGCAGCTTACGCAGGGGACAAGATGGCTACACCTTC. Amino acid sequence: CASSLRRGQDGYTF.

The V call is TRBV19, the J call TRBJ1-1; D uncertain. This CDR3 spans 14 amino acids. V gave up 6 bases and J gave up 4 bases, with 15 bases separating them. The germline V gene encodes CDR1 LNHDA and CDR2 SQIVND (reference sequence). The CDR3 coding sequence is TGTGCCAGTAGCCCTAGCCTCGGCGGCACTGAAGCTTTCTTT. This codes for CASSPSLGGTEAFF.

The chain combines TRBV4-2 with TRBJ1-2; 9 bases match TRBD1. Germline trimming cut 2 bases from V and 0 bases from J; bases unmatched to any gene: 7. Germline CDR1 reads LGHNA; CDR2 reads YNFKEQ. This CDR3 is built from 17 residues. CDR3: CASSQSLRDRANYGYTF. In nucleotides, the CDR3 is TGTGCCAGCAGCCAAAGCCTTCGGGACAGGGCTAACTATGGCTACACCTTC.